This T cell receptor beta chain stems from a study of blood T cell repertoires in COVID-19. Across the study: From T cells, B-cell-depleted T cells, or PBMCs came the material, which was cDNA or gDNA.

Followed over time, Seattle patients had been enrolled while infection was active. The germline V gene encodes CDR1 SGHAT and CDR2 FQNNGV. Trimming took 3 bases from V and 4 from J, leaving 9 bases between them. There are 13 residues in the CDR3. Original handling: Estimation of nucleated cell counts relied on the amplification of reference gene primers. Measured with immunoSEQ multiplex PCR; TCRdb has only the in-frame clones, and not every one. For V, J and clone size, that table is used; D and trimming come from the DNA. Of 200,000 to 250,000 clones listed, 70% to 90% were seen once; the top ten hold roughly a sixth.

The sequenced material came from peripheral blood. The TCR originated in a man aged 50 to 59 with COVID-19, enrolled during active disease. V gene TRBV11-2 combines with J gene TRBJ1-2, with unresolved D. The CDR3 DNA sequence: TGTGCCAGCAGCTTGGACCGGGGCTATGGCTACACCTTC. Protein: CASSLDRGYGYTF.